This section outlines one T cell receptor (beta chain) sequence together with its context. The antigen is not known. Trimming took 0 bases from V and 4 from J, leaving 12 bases between them. This CDR3 comprises 15 residues. Germline values: CDR1 SEHNR, CDR2 FQNEAQ (reference sequence). This entry comes from a study of graft-versus-host responses after intestinal transplantation. Across the study: Recipients received multivisceral, liver-intestinal, or isolated intestinal transplants. Findings of the study overall: Present in recipient marrow, GvH clones included some that appeared first in ileum or blood. Early post-transplant falls in HvG clones accompanied the peak levels of circulating GvH clones.

Some clones are missing from TCRdb's copy, which holds only in-frame ones; the method was immunoSEQ multiplex PCR. The sample has roughly 96,000 clones; roughly 91% are singletons. This sequence was found in a human donor who received an intestinal transplant. This material consisted of unstimulated CD8+ T cells sorted from spleen or lymph node cells, taken before intestinal transplant. This chain links TRBV7-9 with TRBJ1-2; D unclear. The CDR3: CASSLAASEVYGYTF. CDR3 bases: TGTGCCAGCAGCTTAGCGGCGTCAGAGGTCTATGGCTACACCTTC. The complete variable domain, with remaining parts taken from reference TRBV7-9 and TRBJ1-2, reads DTGVSQNPRHKITKRGQNVTFRCDPISEHNRLYWYRQTLGQGPEFLTYFQNEAQLEKSRLLSDRFSAERPKGSFSTLEIQRTEQGDSAMYLCASSLAASEVYGYTFGSGTRLTVV.